This is a list of T cell receptor beta chains from one sample in a study of shared clonotypes between healthy human individuals. Clones were sequenced by immunoSEQ multiplex PCR, and TCRdb holds only the in-frame ones, with some missing. The sample has around 1.1 million clones, approximately 80% seen once. The sequencing input was memory CD4+ T cells from PBMCs. The origin of the receptors is a man aged 18 to 29 in good health. Some clones in this sample may be carry-over from other donors' samples. Each CDR3 is given with its conserved first and last residue. The D gene is left open where the match is weak. Clone size is given for some rows only: seen once, a few or many times, or a class if the clone is expanded.

.,TRBJ1-2,TRBD1,TRBV27,TGTGCCAGCAGTTGGACAGGTCAGGCCTATGGCTACACCTTC,CASSWTGQAYGYTF
.,TRBJ2-7,.,TRBV9,TGTGCCAGCAGCGTAGCCGGGGGACTCCTTGACGAGCAGTACTTC,CASSVAGGLLDEQYF
many,TRBJ2-7,.,TRBV30,TGTGCCTGGAGAATGGGGTTGGGGCAGTACTTC,CAWRMGLGQYF
few,TRBJ1-5,.,TRBV7-3,TGTGCCAGCAGCTTAAGCGGTAATCAGCCCCAGCATTTT,CASSLSGNQPQHF
few,TRBJ2-7,TRBD2,TRBV2,TGTGCCAGCAGTGTCGAGGCTAGCGGGAACTACGAGCAGTACTTC,CASSVEASGNYEQYF
.,TRBJ1-2,TRBD1,TRBV7-8,TGTGCCAGCAGCTTGGCCGGGACAGGGCATGGCTACACCTTC,CASSLAGTGHGYTF
.,TRBJ2-1,.,TRBV4-1,TGCGCCAGCAGCCACTCCCAAGGGGGACTATACAATGAGCAGTTCTTC,CASSHSQGGLYNEQFF
.,TRBJ2-7,TRBD1,TRBV7-2,TGTGCCAGCAGCCTGGACAGGGGACCCTACGAGCAGTACTTC,CASSLDRGPYEQYF
.,TRBJ2-7,.,TRBV7-9,TGTGCCAGCAGCCTAGGGGACGGAGGAACCTACGAGCAGTACTTC,CASSLGDGGTYEQYF
.,TRBJ1-2,TRBD1,TRBV7-8,TGTGCCAGCAGCTTCCGGGACAGGGACTATGGCTACACCTTC,CASSFRDRDYGYTF
.,TRBJ2-5,.,TRBV6-1,TGTGCCAGCAAGGCCTCGGGAGTAAGCGAGACCCAGTACTTC,CASKASGVSETQYF
.,TRBJ2-7,.,TRBV6-4,TGTGCCAGCAGTAATGGTTACGAGCAGTACTTC,CASSNGYEQYF
.,TRBJ2-1,.,TRBV6-5,TGTGCCAGCTGCAGAGCGGGCTACTACAATGAGCAGTTCTTC,CASCRAGYYNEQFF
.,TRBJ1-2,.,TRBV5-4,TGTGCCAGCAGCTTGAGATCCGAAGGGTCCTACACCTTC,CASSLRSEGSYTF
.,TRBJ2-2,.,TRBV9,TGTGCCAGCAGCCCGAAGACGTCCACCGGGGAGCTGTTTTTT,CASSPKTSTGELFF
.,TRBJ1-1,.,TRBV29-1,TGCAGCGTTGGTAAGGGAGCTGAAGCTTTCTTT,CSVGKGAEAFF
once,TRBJ1-2,.,TRBV2,TGTGCCAGCAGTGAAGCGAGGGACTACTATGGCTACACCTTC,CASSEARDYYGYTF
.,TRBJ2-5,.,TRBV20-1,TGCAGTGCTCCACCGTCCGAGACCCAGTACTTC,CSAPPSETQYF
.,TRBJ2-1,.,TRBV5-1,TGCGCCAGCAGCCCACAGGGCTCCTACAATGAGCAGTTCTTC,CASSPQGSYNEQFF
.,TRBJ2-3,.,TRBV29-1,TGCAGCGTCGGGGGCAGGAGCACAGATACGCAGTATTTT,CSVGGRSTDTQYF
few,TRBJ2-5,.,TRBV7-2,TGTGCCAGCAGCTCACTAGCCAGCCAAGAGACCCAGTACTTC,CASSSLASQETQYF
.,TRBJ1-1,.,TRBV11-3,TGTGCCAGCAGCCCACAGGGAAGGAACACTGAAGCTTTCTTT,CASSPQGRNTEAFF
few,TRBJ2-4,TRBD2,TRBV28,TGTGCCAGCACCACGAGCCGACTAGCGGGAATGACCAAAAACATTCAGTACTTC,CASTTSRLAGMTKNIQYF
.,TRBJ2-2,.,TRBV7-9,TGTGCCAGCAGCCCACTTGAGGTTGCCGGGGAGCTGTTTTTT,CASSPLEVAGELFF
.,TRBJ2-5,.,TRBV20-1,TGCAGTGCGGGCCAAGAGACCCAGTACTTC,CSAGQETQYF
.,TRBJ2-3,.,TRBV10-1,TGCGCCAGCAGTGTTAGAGCTACAGATACGCAGTATTTT,CASSVRATDTQYF
.,TRBJ2-3,.,TRBV15,TGTGCCACCAGTAGTCAGATCACAGATACGCAGTATTTT,CATSSQITDTQYF
.,TRBJ1-2,.,TRBV14,TGTGCCAGCAGCCTCTTGGGGACCTATGGCTACACCTTC,CASSLLGTYGYTF
few,TRBJ2-7,TRBD2,TRBV5-1,TGCGCCAGCAGCTTGTCTGGGACTAGCTACGAGCAGTACTTC,CASSLSGTSYEQYF
.,TRBJ2-3,.,TRBV6-4,TGTGCCAGCAGTCCCCGGAGCGGGAGCACAGATACGCAGTATTTT,CASSPRSGSTDTQYF
.,TRBJ1-5,.,TRBV4-1,TGCGCCAGCAGCCTCGCACAGGGAAATCAGCCCCAGCATTTT,CASSLAQGNQPQHF
.,TRBJ2-6,.,TRBV5-1,TGCGCCAGCAGCTTGGGACTCCAGAGCTCTGGGGCCAACGTCCTGACTTTC,CASSLGLQSSGANVLTF
.,TRBJ2-3,.,TRBV29-1,TGCAGCGTTGCCACCCGCACAGATACGCAGTATTTT,CSVATRTDTQYF
.,TRBJ2-7,TRBD2,TRBV30,TGTGCCTACGGACCAGCGGGAGTAACCTACGAGCAGTACTTC,CAYGPAGVTYEQYF
.,TRBJ2-7,TRBD2,TRBV19,TGTGCCAGTAGTATAGGAGGGACTAGCGGAGGCTGGACCCCCTACGAGCAGTACTTC,CASSIGGTSGGWTPYEQYF
.,TRBJ2-1,.,TRBV7-2,TGTGCCAGCAGCTTTACCCTTACGCAGGGAAATGAGCAGTTCTTC,CASSFTLTQGNEQFF
many,TRBJ1-1,TRBD1,TRBV14,TGTGCCAGCAGCCAGGTCCGGGACAGTGACACTGAAGCTTTCTTT,CASSQVRDSDTEAFF
.,TRBJ2-1,.,TRBV5-4,TGTGCCAGCAGCTTCGGTAGCGGTTATGAGCAGTTCTTC,CASSFGSGYEQFF
.,TRBJ2-7,TRBD2,TRBV29-1,TGCAGCGCCGGGAGGGGCTTTAGCTCCTACGAGCAGTACTTC,CSAGRGFSSYEQYF
once,TRBJ1-2,.,TRBV5-1,TGCGCCAGCAGCGAGGGTGCCCTTAACTATGGCTACACCTTC,CASSEGALNYGYTF
.,TRBJ2-7,TRBD1,TRBV7-3,TGTGCCAGCAGGTTAACAGGGGGCAAAGTCTACGAGCAGTACTTC,CASRLTGGKVYEQYF
.,TRBJ2-3,TRBD2,TRBV7-9,TGTGCCAGCAGCTTAGGAATAGCGGGAGGAGCAGATACGCAGTATTTT,CASSLGIAGGADTQYF
.,TRBJ2-2,.,TRBV5-6,TGTGCCAGCAGCTTAGTGTCCGCAACCGGGGAGCTGTTTTTT,CASSLVSATGELFF
.,TRBJ1-2,.,TRBV7-2,TGTGCCAGCAGCTCCACTGCGAAGGGCTACACCTTC,CASSSTAKGYTF
.,TRBJ2-5,.,TRBV6-5,TGTGCCAGCAGGACGGGGGCAGGGGAAGAGACCCAGTACTTC,CASRTGAGEETQYF
.,TRBJ1-4,TRBD1,TRBV5-4,TGTGCCAGCAGCTTGGTGGGACAGAATGAAAAACTGTTTTTT,CASSLVGQNEKLFF
once,TRBJ1-1,.,TRBV11-2,TGTGCCGCCGGGGGAGGGTCAGAGTCTGAAGCTTTCTTT,CAAGGGSESEAFF
.,TRBJ2-7,TRBD2,TRBV5-4,TGTGCCAGCAGGTCTCCGCGGGAGGGCAGCGAGCAGTACTTC,CASRSPREGSEQYF
.,TRBJ2-5,.,TRBV25-1,TGTGCCAGCAGTGAATACCTTCGGCCGACCCAGTACTTC,CASSEYLRPTQYF
.,TRBJ1-5,.,TRBV7-9,TGTGCCAGCAGCTTAGGCAGGACCAATCAGCCCCAGCATTTT,CASSLGRTNQPQHF